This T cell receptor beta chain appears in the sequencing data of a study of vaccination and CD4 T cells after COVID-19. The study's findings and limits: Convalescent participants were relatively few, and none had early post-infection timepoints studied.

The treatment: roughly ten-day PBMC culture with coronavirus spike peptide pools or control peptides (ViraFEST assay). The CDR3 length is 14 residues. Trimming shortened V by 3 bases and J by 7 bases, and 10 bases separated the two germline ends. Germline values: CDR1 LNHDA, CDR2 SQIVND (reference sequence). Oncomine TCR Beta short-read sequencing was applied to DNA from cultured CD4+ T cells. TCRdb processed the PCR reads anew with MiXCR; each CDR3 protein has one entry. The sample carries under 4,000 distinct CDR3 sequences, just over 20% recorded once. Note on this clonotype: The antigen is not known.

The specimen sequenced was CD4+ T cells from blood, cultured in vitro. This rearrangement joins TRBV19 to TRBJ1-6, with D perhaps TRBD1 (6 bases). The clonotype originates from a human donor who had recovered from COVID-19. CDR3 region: CASSMRQGNSPLHF. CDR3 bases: TGTGCCAGTAGTATGAGGCAGGGGAATTCACCCCTCCACTTT. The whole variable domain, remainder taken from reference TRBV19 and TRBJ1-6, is DGGITQSPKYLFRKEGQNVTLSCEQNLNHDAMYWYRQDPGQGLRLIYYSQIVNDFQKGDIAEGYSVSREKKESFPLTVTSAQKNPTAFYLCASSMRQGNSPLHFGNGTRLTVT.